A selection of T cell receptor beta chains follows, all from one sample in a study of human T cells and chemical hapten exposure. Each CDR3 protein gets one entry after TCRdb re-called the 5' RACE reads with MiXCR. The sample consists of around 80,000 distinct CDR3 sequences, 15% to 20% of them appearing once. Receptors were obtained from a female donor in good health. Each CDR3 is given with its conserved first and last residue. Each record gives: CDR3 DNA, CDR3 protein, clone size, D gene, V gene, J gene. The D gene is left open where the match is weak. Size values are once, few and many counts, or a class for expanded clones, and some rows have none.

DNA: TGTGCCAGCAGCTCCCGGGACAGGGGCCACGAAGGGCAGTACTTC
CDR3: CASSSRDRGHEGQYF
size: .
D: TRBD1
V: TRBV11-1
J: TRBJ2-7

DNA: TGTGCCAGCAGTGCCGTGTGGGGGGTCACTGAAGCTTTCTTT
CDR3: CASSAVWGVTEAFF
size: .
D: .
V: TRBV6-1
J: TRBJ1-1

DNA: TGTGCCAGCAGTTTAAGTGGACAGGGGCCCTACGAGCAGTACTTC
CDR3: CASSLSGQGPYEQYF
size: .
D: TRBD1
V: TRBV27
J: TRBJ2-7

DNA: TGTGCCAGCAGTTTACAGGGGGGAGGTTCCTACGAGCAGTACTTC
CDR3: CASSLQGGGSYEQYF
size: .
D: .
V: TRBV28
J: TRBJ2-7

DNA: TGTGCCAGCAGCTTAACCCCTAGCGGTAACAATGAGCAGTTCTTC
CDR3: CASSLTPSGNNEQFF
size: few
D: TRBD2
V: TRBV7-2
J: TRBJ2-1

DNA: TGCAGTGCTAGACCGGGACTATCTTTCGGAGATACGCAGTATTTT
CDR3: CSARPGLSFGDTQYF
size: few
D: TRBD2
V: TRBV20-1
J: TRBJ2-3

DNA: TGTGCCAGCAGCCCCTCTAGGACCAGGGGCCACGAGCAGTACTTC
CDR3: CASSPSRTRGHEQYF
size: many
D: .
V: TRBV14
J: TRBJ2-7

DNA: TGCAGTGCTAGAAGTATGCAGATCTATGGCTACACCTTC
CDR3: CSARSMQIYGYTF
size: many
D: .
V: TRBV20-1
J: TRBJ1-2

DNA: TGTGCCAGCAGCAAAAGTGGGGGGCGCGGGCAGCCCCAGCATTTT
CDR3: CASSKSGGRGQPQHF
size: many
D: .
V: TRBV6-5
J: TRBJ1-5

DNA: TGTGCCAGCAGCCATGGGACAGGGGCCAGCTACGAGCAGTACTTC
CDR3: CASSHGTGASYEQYF
size: few
D: TRBD1
V: TRBV14
J: TRBJ2-7

DNA: TGTGCCAGCAGTTTACTTTCTAATGAAAAACTGTTTTTT
CDR3: CASSLLSNEKLFF
size: many
D: .
V: TRBV12-3/TRBV12-4
J: TRBJ1-4

DNA: TGTGCCAGCTCACCACCATCGGGGCTAGCCAAAAACATTCAGTACTTC
CDR3: CASSPPSGLAKNIQYF
size: .
D: .
V: TRBV18
J: TRBJ2-4

DNA: TGTGCCAGCAGCTTCCGATCGGCAGGGGGAGGGTCACCCCTCCACTTT
CDR3: CASSFRSAGGGSPLHF
size: .
D: TRBD1
V: TRBV7-2
J: TRBJ1-6

DNA: TGTGCCAGCAGTGAGTCGGACAGGGGAGCTGGCTACACCTTC
CDR3: CASSESDRGAGYTF
size: few
D: TRBD1
V: TRBV2
J: TRBJ1-2

DNA: TGCGCCAGCAGCCCGAGGGACAGTAGGGAAAAACTGTTTTTT
CDR3: CASSPRDSREKLFF
size: .
D: TRBD1
V: TRBV4-1
J: TRBJ1-4

DNA: TGCAGTGCTAGAGGGCTAGCCTCCCAAGAGACCCAGTACTTC
CDR3: CSARGLASQETQYF
size: few
D: .
V: TRBV20-1
J: TRBJ2-5

DNA: TGTGCCAGCAGTGAAGAAAAAGTCACTGAAGCTTTCTTT
CDR3: CASSEEKVTEAFF
size: .
D: .
V: TRBV2
J: TRBJ1-1

DNA: TGCAGTGCTAGAGCCTCCACGGGCCTGCCTAGAGGCTACACCTTC
CDR3: CSARASTGLPRGYTF
size: many
D: .
V: TRBV20-1
J: TRBJ1-2

DNA: TGTGCCAGCAGCGAGAACACCGGGGAGCTGTTTTTT
CDR3: CASSENTGELFF
size: .
D: .
V: TRBV7-9
J: TRBJ2-2

DNA: TGTGCCAGCACCGAAGGGGGGGCCTACAATGAGCAGTTCTTC
CDR3: CASTEGGAYNEQFF
size: few
D: .
V: TRBV27
J: TRBJ2-1

DNA: TGTGCCAGCAGTGTCGAGGGAAGCACAGATACGCAGTATTTT
CDR3: CASSVEGSTDTQYF
size: .
D: .
V: TRBV2
J: TRBJ2-3

DNA: TGTGCCAGCAGTTACACCCTGACAGGGTCTGGAAACACCATATATTTT
CDR3: CASSYTLTGSGNTIYF
size: .
D: TRBD1
V: TRBV6-5
J: TRBJ1-3

DNA: TGTGCCAGCAGCCATGGACAGGGAAAAGAGACCCAGTACTTC
CDR3: CASSHGQGKETQYF
size: few
D: TRBD1
V: TRBV7-9
J: TRBJ2-5

DNA: TGTGCCAGCAGCTCAGGACAGGGCGGGAACACTGAAGCTTTCTTT
CDR3: CASSSGQGGNTEAFF
size: .
D: TRBD1
V: TRBV5-5
J: TRBJ1-1

DNA: TGTGCCAGCAGGCGGGCTACGCCAAGCACAGATACGCAGTATTTT
CDR3: CASRRATPSTDTQYF
size: .
D: .
V: TRBV28
J: TRBJ2-3

DNA: TGTGCCAGCAGGCTCACAGATACGCAGTATTTT
CDR3: CASRLTDTQYF
size: many
D: .
V: TRBV6-5
J: TRBJ2-3

DNA: TGTGCCAGCAGTGTTGAGGGGTATAATTCACCCCTCCACTTT
CDR3: CASSVEGYNSPLHF
size: few
D: .
V: TRBV6-1
J: TRBJ1-6